This T cell receptor (beta chain) was found in a study of T cell responses to AZD1222 COVID-19 vaccine. General study results and limits: Donors, mostly white British, included more females; clonal diversity was possibly underestimated. Across the whole spike, CD4 TCRs peaked at regions 160-218 and 743-854.

Researchers grouped second doses given at about 4 or about 12 weeks into one pool. The germline V gene encodes CDR1 KGHDR and CDR2 SFDVKD. V gave up 5 bases and J gave up 7 bases; unmatched junction bases: 7. CDR3 length: 15 amino acids. As regards this clone: Its target is not known.

The protocol was immunoSEQ multiplex PCR, while the TCRdb copy is restricted to in-frame clones and leaves out a portion. This sample has 180,000 or so clones, with approximately 91% found just once. V and J are TRBV24-1 and TRBJ1-2; 12 bases map to TRBD1. This sequence originates from an adult who received the AZD1222 COVID-19 vaccine. This material consisted of peripheral blood, taken 28 days after the second AZD1222 dose. The chain's CDR3 is CATSAGTGGEGGYTF. CDR3 nucleotide sequence: TGTGCCACCAGTGCCGGGACAGGGGGCGAGGGTGGCTACACCTTC.